This record concerns one TCR beta chain sequence. This entry belongs to a study of blood T cell repertoires in COVID-19. Study overall: Spain, Italy and the United States supplied samples that represented acute and convalescent COVID-19. T cells, B-cell-depleted T cells, or PBMCs provided the cDNA or gDNA that served as material.

Between the trimmed V and J ends, which lost 2 bases and 5 bases, there was a span of 16 bases. This CDR3 spans 15 amino acids. CDR1 is SGHNT and CDR2 is YYREEE in the germline V gene (reference sequence). Methods used by the authors: Amplified reference gene primers provided the basis for estimating nucleated cell counts. Here immunoSEQ multiplex PCR was the method, and the copy in TCRdb shows in-frame clones only, minus some. That table gives V, J and clone size, and the DNA gave D and trimming. The sample contains 110,000 to 150,000 clones, about 80% of which appear only once. The sequence came from a human donor in a cohort sampled during active COVID-19. V is TRBV5-4 and J is TRBJ2-5; a weak D match, TRBD2 (5 bases). The sample taken for sequencing was peripheral blood. CDR3 DNA: TGTGCCAGCAGCTTCGGCCTGGGCGGGTACGAGACCCAGTACTTC. It codes for CASSFGLGGYETQYF.